The 21 T cell receptor beta chains below come from one sample, sequenced in a study of T cell responses to AZD1222 COVID-19 vaccine. Produced via immunoSEQ multiplex PCR; TCRdb's table is partial and in-frame only. The sample includes 95,000 to 150,000 clones, about 90% seen only once; the top ten take about 10%. Here the sequenced sample was peripheral blood, taken on day 0 of AZD1222 vaccination. All receptors derive from an adult in good health.

This chain joins TRBV9 and TRBJ1-2, with D possibly matching TRBD1 (6 bases). Germline CDR1 is SGDLS and CDR2 is YYNGEE. CDR3 length equals 15 residues. V gave up 4 bases and J gave up 4 bases, with 17 bases separating them. CDR3 protein: CASSPRSTGSYGYTF. CDR3 coding DNA: TGTGCCAGCAGCCCCCGGTCGACAGGTTCCTATGGCTACACCTTC. The variable domain in full, completed from reference TRBV9 and TRBJ1-2, reads DSGVTQTPKHLITATGQRVTLRCSPRSGDLSVYWYQQSLDQGLQFLIQYYNGEERAKGNILERFSAQQFPDLHSELNLSSLELGDSALYFCASSPRSTGSYGYTFGSGTRLTVV.

The J gene is TRBJ1-1, the V gene TRBV14; D uncertain. Germline CDR1 SGHDN, CDR2 FVKESK. The V and J ends lost 0 bases and 5 bases respectively, with 7 bases between them. The CDR3 is made up of 13 amino acids. The CDR3 DNA sequence: TGTGCCAGCAGCCAAGACCCATTAACTGAAGCTTTCTTT. This codes for CASSQDPLTEAFF.

The V call is TRBV1, the J call TRBJ2-1; TRBD2, the table's D call, was not compared with the DNA. TRBV1 represents a pseudogene. The CDR3 runs 15 residues. The CDR3 is CTSSLRLGSYNEQFF. For the CDR3, the DNA is TGCACCAGCAGTCTCCGACTAGGATCCTACAATGAGCAGTTCTTC.

For this clone: A read error may produce the germline difference seen at one junction end. The rearrangement joins TRBV2 to TRBJ1-1, with unresolved D. CDR1 is SNHLY and CDR2 is FYNNEI in the germline V gene. The CDR3 runs to 13 residues. The CDR3 loop reads CAGSGGLNTEAFF. The CDR3, as DNA: TGTGCCGGCAGCGGAGGGTTGAACACTGAAGCTTTCTTT.

J is TRBJ1-3 and V is TRBV18; a possible D gene is TRBD1 (5 bases). Trimming took 3 bases from V and 0 from J, leaving 12 bases between them. CDR3 length equals 16 residues. Per the germline V gene, CDR1 is KGHSH and CDR2 is LQKENI. The CDR3 region has the DNA TGTGCCAGCTCACCGGGACCTCTGCTCTCTGGAAACACCATATATTTT. Protein sequence: CASSPGPLLSGNTIYF.

The chain is built from TRBV19 and TRBJ1-5; D possibly corresponds to TRBD1 (5 bases). The V end was cut by 5 bases, the J end by 7 bases, with 12 bases between. Germline V CDR1 and CDR2: LNHDA, SQIVND (reference sequence). This CDR3 region has 13 residues. CDR3 coding DNA: TGTGCCAGTAGTCTTGGGGCCGGGCAGCCCCAGCATTTT. Residues: CASSLGAGQPQHF.

This chain joins TRBV7-6 and TRBJ1-5; the D is unclear. Germline lookup yields CDR1 SGHVS and CDR2 FNYEAQ. Trimming left V 1 base short and J 0 bases short, with 16 bases between. The CDR3 runs 18 residues. The CDR3 here is CASSLVAHGPYSNQPQHF. The CDR3 DNA is TGTGCCAGCAGCTTAGTGGCACACGGCCCTTATAGCAATCAGCCCCAGCATTTT. The whole variable domain, filled in from reference TRBV7-6 and TRBJ1-5, reads GAGVSQSPRYKVTKRGQDVALRCDPISGHVSLYWYRQALGQGPEFLTYFNYEAQQDKSGLPNDRFSAERPEGSISTLTIQRTEQRDSAMYRCASSLVAHGPYSNQPQHFGDGTRLSIL.

The chain couples TRBV11-3 to TRBJ2-3; D gene unclear. The germline CDR1 and CDR2 sequences are SGHNT and YENEEA. V shed 5 bases and J shed 2 bases, with 17 bases lying between them. This CDR3 is 16 amino acids long. The CDR3 reads CASSAGAWESTDTQYF. CDR3 sequence (DNA): TGTGCCAGCAGCGCTGGAGCTTGGGAATCCACAGATACGCAGTATTTT.

This rearrangement joins TRBV7-9 to TRBJ1-1; tentatively, D is TRBD1 (6 bases). The germline V gene encodes CDR1 SEHNR and CDR2 FQNEAQ (reference sequence). This CDR3 is built from 15 residues. Trimming removed 4 bases from V and 3 bases from J, with 15 bases in between. The CDR3 loop is CASSSLGGWDTEAFF. Written as DNA, the CDR3 is TGTGCCAGCAGCTCTTTGGGGGGCTGGGACACTGAAGCTTTCTTT.

With regard to this clone: Distinct nucleotide sequences in the sample also encode this CDR3. Here the CDR3 reads CASSLTGGTEAFF. CDR3 nucleotide sequence: TGTGCCAGCAGCTTAACGGGTGGCACTGAAGCTTTCTTT. This chain uses TRBV7-3 with TRBJ1-1; no clear D gene. The CDR3 length is 13 residues. V was pared by 0 bases and J by 4 bases, with 6 bases between. Germline assignment: CDR1 SGHTA and CDR2 FQGTGA. Filled out from reference TRBV7-3 and TRBJ1-1, the complete variable domain reads GAGVSQTPSNKVTEKGKYVELRCDPISGHTALYWYRQSLGQGPEFLIYFQGTGAADDSGLPNDRFFAVRPEGSVSTLKIQRTERGDSAVYLCASSLTGGTEAFFGQGTRLTVV.

This chain connects TRBV4-1 to TRBJ1-5; no firm D call. The CDR3 is 14 amino acids. Germline loops: CDR1 MGHRA, CDR2 YSYEKL. V gave up 1 base and J gave up 4 bases, with 8 bases separating them. The CDR3 protein is CASSQVTLNQPQHF. The CDR3 DNA is TGCGCCAGCAGCCAAGTAACACTTAATCAGCCCCAGCATTTT.

This clone was observed a single time. The chain recombines TRBV14 with TRBJ1-6; no definite D call. CDR1 is SGHDN and CDR2 is FVKESK in the germline V gene. Trimming pared 4 bases from V and 8 bases from J, leaving 15 bases between. The CDR3 runs to 15 residues. CDR3 nucleotide sequence: TGTGCCAGCAGCCCCATCACCGTTGGGGATTCACCCCTCCACTTT. It yields the protein CASSPITVGDSPLHF.

The V gene is TRBV4-2, the J gene TRBJ2-2; TRBD2 matches 9 bases. CDR3 length equals 17 residues. With V trimmed by 1 base and J by 4 bases, 7 bases remained unmatched. CDR1 and CDR2 from the germline V gene are LGHNA and YNFKEQ. The CDR3 sequence is CASSQASSGEFTGELFF. The CDR3 region has the DNA TGTGCCAGCAGCCAAGCCTCTAGCGGGGAGTTCACCGGGGAGCTGTTTTTT.

The V gene is TRBV2, the J gene TRBJ2-7; maybe TRBD1 (5 bases). Trimming removed 3 bases from V and 6 bases from J, with 9 bases in between. The germline V gene encodes CDR1 SNHLY and CDR2 FYNNEI. The CDR3 is made up of 12 amino acids. DNA for the CDR3: TGTGCCAGCAGTGAGGCAGGGTTCGAGCAGTACTTC. This codes for CASSEAGFEQYF.

This chain connects TRBV29-1 to TRBJ2-3, with D maybe TRBD1 (5 bases). From germline, CDR1 is SQVTM and CDR2 ANQGSEA. Trimming stripped 6 bases from V and 2 bases from J, with 12 bases between. The CDR3 runs to 13 residues. Here the CDR3 reads CSVVQENTDTQYF. CDR3 nucleotide sequence: TGCAGCGTAGTACAGGAGAACACAGATACGCAGTATTTT.

This chain links TRBV4-1 with TRBJ2-7, with TRBD2 identical over 7 bases. Looked up from germline, CDR1 is MGHRA and CDR2 is YSYEKL. The CDR3 loop spans 15 amino acids. Losses at the gene ends were 1 base for V and 2 bases for J; bases not matched to a gene: 5. CDR3 bases: TGCGCCAGCAGCCAAGGTCTAGCGGCAACCTACGAGCAGTACTTC. This translates into CASSQGLAATYEQYF.

The chain links TRBV5-1 to TRBJ2-3; D is undetermined. The CDR3 spans 13 residues. Germline V CDR1 and CDR2: SGHRS, YFSETQ. The germline V and J ends were trimmed by 4 bases and 0 bases, with 6 bases remaining between them. The CDR3 DNA sequence: TGCGCCAGCAGCGCGACTAGCACAGATACGCAGTATTTT. This sequence encodes CASSATSTDTQYF. Filled out from reference TRBV5-1 and TRBJ2-3, the complete variable domain reads KAGVTQTPRYLIKTRGQQVTLSCSPISGHRSVSWYQQTPGQGLQFLFEYFSETQRNKGNFPGRFSGRQFSNSRSEMNVSTLELGDSALYLCASSATSTDTQYFGPGTRLTVL.

The J gene is TRBJ1-1, the V gene TRBV10-3; the match to TRBD1 covers 8 bases. CDR1 and CDR2 from the germline V gene are ENHRY and SYGVKD. The CDR3 consists of 13 residues. With 5 bases clipped from V and 6 bases from J, the junction kept 5 bases outside the gene matches. CDR3 sequence reads: CAISQGAGPEAFF. DNA of the CDR3: TGTGCCATCAGTCAGGGGGCAGGCCCTGAAGCTTTCTTT.

The gene calls are TRBV4-2 and TRBJ1-5, with D possibly being TRBD1 (5 bases). V lost 0 bases and J lost 3, with 9 bases in between. CDR1 LGHNA and CDR2 YNFKEQ come from the germline V gene. This CDR3 comprises 15 residues. CDR3 amino acids: CASSQDQGSNQPQHF. CDR3 in DNA: TGTGCCAGCAGCCAAGATCAGGGATCCAATCAGCCCCAGCATTTT.

V and J are TRBV7-2 and TRBJ2-7, with TRBD1 matching over 7 bases. Germline values: CDR1 SGHTA, CDR2 FQGNSA. CDR3 size: 13 residues. After removal of 0 bases from V and 4 bases from J, the junction contained 0 bases not matched to a gene. The DNA of the CDR3 is TGTGCCAGCAGCTTAGCCAGGGGGTACGAGCAGTACTTC. Its translation is CASSLARGYEQYF.

V and J are TRBV24-1 and TRBJ2-7, with 11 bases fitting TRBD2. This CDR3 contains 22 residues. The germline CDR1 and CDR2 sequences are KGHDR and SFDVKD. Losses at the gene ends were 1 base for V and 6 bases for J; bases not matched to a gene: 25. The CDR3: CATSDFVTLPSGRNGKGCEQYF. CDR3 in DNA: TGTGCCACCAGTGATTTTGTAACCCTCCCTAGCGGGAGGAACGGAAAGGGCTGCGAGCAGTACTTC.